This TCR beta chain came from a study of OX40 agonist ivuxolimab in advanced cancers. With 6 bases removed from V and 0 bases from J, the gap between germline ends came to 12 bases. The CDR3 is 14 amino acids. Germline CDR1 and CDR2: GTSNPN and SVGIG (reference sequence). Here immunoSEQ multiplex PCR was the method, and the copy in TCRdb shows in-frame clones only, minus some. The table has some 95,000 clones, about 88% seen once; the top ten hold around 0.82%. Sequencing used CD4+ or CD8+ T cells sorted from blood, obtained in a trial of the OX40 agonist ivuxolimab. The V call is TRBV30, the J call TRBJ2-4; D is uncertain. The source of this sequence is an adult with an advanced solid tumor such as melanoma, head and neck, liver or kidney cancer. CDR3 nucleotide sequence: TGTGCCTGCCTCCCTCCTCTAGCCAAAAACATTCAGTACTTC. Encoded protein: CACLPPLAKNIQYF.